The clone carrying this TCR beta chain has a count of ten or more. This sample was taken from a study of T-cell reconstitution after alpha-beta-depleted transplantation in children. This CDR3 has 15 residues. CDR1 is DFQATT and CDR2 is SNEGSKA in the germline V gene (reference sequence). Using unique molecular identifiers, the investigators prepared the TCRbeta library. TCRdb used MiXCR to reprocess the PCR reads, holding one entry per CDR3 protein. The sample contains 440,000 or so distinct CDR3 sequences, roughly 10% of which appear only once. This receptor was identified in a human donor who donated a stem cell graft to a child with acute myeloid leukemia. The source was PBMCs from the stem cell graft donor, collected from the stem cell graft. The chain employs TRBV20-1 and TRBJ2-5; 7 bases align to TRBD2. CDR3 in amino acids: CSPKKAGNRGETQYF. CDR3 coding DNA: TGCAGCCCAAAGAAAGCGGGAAATCGTGGAGAGACCCAGTACTTC.